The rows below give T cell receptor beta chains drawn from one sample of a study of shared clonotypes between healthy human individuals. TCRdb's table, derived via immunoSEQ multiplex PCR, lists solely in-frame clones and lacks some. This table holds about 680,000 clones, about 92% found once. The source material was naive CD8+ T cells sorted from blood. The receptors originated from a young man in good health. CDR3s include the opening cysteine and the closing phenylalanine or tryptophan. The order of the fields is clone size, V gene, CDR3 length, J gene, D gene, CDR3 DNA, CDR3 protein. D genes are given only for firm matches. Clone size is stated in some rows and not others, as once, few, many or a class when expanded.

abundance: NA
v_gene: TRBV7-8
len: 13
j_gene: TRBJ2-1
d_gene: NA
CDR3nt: TGTGCCAGCAGCCCCCCCGGGGCGGTTGAGCAGTTCTTC
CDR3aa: CASSPPGAVEQFF

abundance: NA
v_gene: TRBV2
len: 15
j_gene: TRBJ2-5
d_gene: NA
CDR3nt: TGTGCCAGCCCGACGTGGGACACGGGGCAAGAGACCCAGTACTTC
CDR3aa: CASPTWDTGQETQYF

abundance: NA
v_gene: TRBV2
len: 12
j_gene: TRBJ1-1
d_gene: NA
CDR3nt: TGTGCCAGCCTCCCCGGACGGACTGAAGCTTTCTTT
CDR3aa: CASLPGRTEAFF

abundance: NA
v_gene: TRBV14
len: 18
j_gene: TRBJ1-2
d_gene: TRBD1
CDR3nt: TGTGCCAGCAGCCAAATACCGGGACAGCAGCGGCCTAACTATGGCTACACCTTC
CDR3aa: CASSQIPGQQRPNYGYTF

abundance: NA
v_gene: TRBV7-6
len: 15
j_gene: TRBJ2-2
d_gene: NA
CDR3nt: TGTGCCAGCAGCTTAGGCAGAACGAACACCGGGGAGCTGTTTTTT
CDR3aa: CASSLGRTNTGELFF

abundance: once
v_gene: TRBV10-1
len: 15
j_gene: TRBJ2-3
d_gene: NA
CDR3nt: TGCGCCAGCAGTGAGTCGGGGCGCCGTTCAGATACGCAGTATTTT
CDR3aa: CASSESGRRSDTQYF

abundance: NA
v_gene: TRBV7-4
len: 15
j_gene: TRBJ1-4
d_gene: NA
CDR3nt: TGTGCCAGCAGCTTCCGGGGTCCAACTAATGAAAAACTGTTTTTT
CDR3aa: CASSFRGPTNEKLFF

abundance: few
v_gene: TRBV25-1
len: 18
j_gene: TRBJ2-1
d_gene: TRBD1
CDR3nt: TGTGCCAGCAGTGACAACCGGGACAGGTTCGGCTCCTACAATGAGCAGTTCTTC
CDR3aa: CASSDNRDRFGSYNEQFF

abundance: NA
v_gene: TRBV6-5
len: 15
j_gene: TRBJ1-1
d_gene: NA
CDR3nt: TGTGCCAGCAGTTACTCTCCCACCTTGAACACTGAAGCTTTCTTT
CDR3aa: CASSYSPTLNTEAFF

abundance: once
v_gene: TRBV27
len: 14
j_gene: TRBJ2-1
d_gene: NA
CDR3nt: TGTGCCAGCAGTTTTTTGGGTGCCCGCAATGAGCAGTTCTTC
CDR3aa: CASSFLGARNEQFF

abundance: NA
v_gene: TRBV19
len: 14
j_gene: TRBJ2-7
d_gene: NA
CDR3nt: TGTGCCAGTAGTCCAGCGGGCTCCTCCTACGAGCAGTACTTC
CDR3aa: CASSPAGSSYEQYF

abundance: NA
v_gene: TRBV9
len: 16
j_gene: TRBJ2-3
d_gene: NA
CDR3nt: TGTGCCAGCAGCGTATTATCAGGGTCAAGCACAGATACGCAGTATTTT
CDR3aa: CASSVLSGSSTDTQYF

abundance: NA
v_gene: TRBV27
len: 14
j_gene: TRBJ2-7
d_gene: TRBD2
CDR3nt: TGTGCCAGCGCACGACTAGCGGTTTTTTACGAGCAGTACTTC
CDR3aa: CASARLAVFYEQYF